This T cell receptor (beta chain) was retrieved from a study of cytomegalovirus exposure and HLA in healthy donors. This table comes from immunoSEQ multiplex PCR, and its TCRdb copy is limited to in-frame clones, with some not included. Here the sample spans tens of thousands of clones, around 85% being singletons. Germline V gene sequence: CDR1 SQVTM, CDR2 ANQGSEA. Trimming took 4 bases from V and 7 from J, leaving 10 bases between them. The length of the CDR3 is 11 residues. The genes are TRBV29-1 and TRBJ1-1; no definite D call. Sequenced sample: PBMCs. The sequence was obtained from a man aged 18 to 29 in good health and CMV-seropositive. The CDR3 spells CSVVSEVEAFF. The CDR3 DNA reads TGCAGCGTTGTTTCCGAGGTTGAAGCTTTCTTT.